These T cell receptor beta chains were read from a single sample in a study of cytomegalovirus exposure and HLA in healthy donors. The data were produced by immunoSEQ multiplex PCR, yet TCRdb's version contains in-frame clones alone and is incomplete. The data hold over 140,000 clones, with 80% observed a single time. Sequences were obtained from PBMCs. The source of these receptors is a man over 45 in good health and CMV-seronegative. Both conserved end residues are part of each CDR3. The D gene is left open where the match is weak. Where a row states a size, it is once, few, many or the class of an expanded clone; other rows omit it.

cdr3_length clone_size j_call v_call d_call cdr3_aa cdr3_nt
15 . TRBJ2-7 TRBV11-1 TRBD1 CASSLAGTVRYEQYF TGTGCCAGCAGCTTAGCCGGGACAGTCCGCTACGAGCAGTACTTC
12 few TRBJ1-2 TRBV6-1 . CASSEARYGYTF TGTGCCAGCAGTGAAGCCCGCTATGGCTACACCTTC
14 . TRBJ2-5 TRBV5-1 TRBD2 CASSSSREGETQYF TGCGCCAGCAGCTCATCGAGGGAGGGAGAGACCCAGTACTTC
13 . TRBJ1-2 TRBV11-3 TRBD1 CASSADRADGYTF TGTGCCAGCAGCGCCGACAGGGCGGATGGCTACACCTTC
16 . TRBJ2-6 TRBV19 . CASRSGGAAGANVLTF TGTGCCAGTAGATCCGGCGGGGCGGCTGGGGCCAACGTCCTGACTTTC
14 . TRBJ2-7 TRBV6-1 TRBD2 CASKEVGKAGGRDF TGTGCCAGCAAAGAAGTTGGAAAAGCGGGGGGACGAGACTTC
12 once TRBJ2-7 TRBV28 . CASRTGGYEQYF TGTGCCAGCAGAACCGGGGGCTACGAGCAGTACTTC
17 . TRBJ1-5 TRBV19 TRBD1 CASRRFHRGSADQPQHF TGTGCCAGTAGGAGGTTTCACAGGGGTAGCGCCGATCAGCCCCAGCATTTT
14 . TRBJ1-1 TRBV9 . CASSVSYGNTEAFF TGTGCCAGCAGCGTAAGTTACGGGAACACTGAAGCTTTCTTT
16 . TRBJ2-7 TRBV7-2 TRBD2 CASSSLLAGGPYEQYF TGTGCCAGCAGCTCGTTGTTAGCGGGAGGCCCCTACGAGCAGTACTTC
15 . TRBJ1-1 TRBV6-5 . CASSYGGAPNTEAFF TGTGCCAGCAGTTACGGGGGCGCGCCGAACACTGAAGCTTTCTTT
14 few TRBJ2-1 TRBV6-6 TRBD2 CASGTAGSYNEQFF TGTGCCAGCGGTACAGCGGGATCCTACAATGAGCAGTTCTTC
18 . TRBJ1-1 TRBV4-1 TRBD1 CASSQTSGQVKANTEAFF TGCGCCAGCAGCCAAACCTCGGGACAGGTCAAGGCGAACACTGAAGCTTTCTTT
13 . TRBJ2-2 TRBV11-1 . CASSLGSYVELFF TGTGCCAGCAGCTTAGGCAGTTACGTCGAGCTGTTTTTT
15 . TRBJ1-1 TRBV7-2 . CASSLVVLGDTEAFF TGTGCCAGCAGCTTAGTCGTGTTGGGAGACACTGAAGCTTTCTTT
15 few TRBJ2-3 TRBV5-1 . CASSLVGRGADTQYF TGCGCCAGCAGCTTGGTCGGGAGAGGGGCAGATACGCAGTATTTT
17 . TRBJ2-1 TRBV11-3 TRBD2 CASSQNLGGGFYNEQFF TGTGCCAGCAGCCAAAATCTCGGCGGGGGTTTCTACAATGAGCAGTTCTTC
20 . TRBJ1-4 TRBV15 TRBD1 CATSRGVDRGVGPTNEKLFF TGTGCCACCAGCAGGGGGGTAGACAGGGGAGTAGGCCCAACTAATGAAAAACTGTTTTTT
19 . TRBJ2-3 TRBV4-1 . CASSTEGGLSKQYTDTQYF TGCGCCAGCAGCACAGAAGGTGGGTTGTCCAAGCAGTACACAGATACGCAGTATTTT
16 . TRBJ2-3 TRBV10-1 TRBD1 CASSARGTGAPDTQYF TGCGCCAGCAGTGCCCGGGGGACAGGGGCCCCAGATACGCAGTATTTT
15 . TRBJ2-3 TRBV6-4 TRBD1 CASSATGGRYDTQYF TGTGCCAGCAGTGCCACAGGGGGCCGTTACGATACGCAGTATTTT
16 . TRBJ2-1 TRBV21-1 . CASSKEGTSGRDEQFF TGTGCCAGCAGCAAAGAAGGAACTAGCGGGAGGGATGAGCAGTTCTTC
13 . TRBJ1-2 TRBV5-1 . CASNSNSNYGYTF TGCGCCAGCAACTCTAACTCTAACTATGGCTACACCTTC
18 . TRBJ2-6 TRBV5-4 . CASSPREGPHSGANVLTF TGTGCCAGCAGCCCCCGAGAGGGCCCCCACTCTGGGGCCAACGTCCTGACTTTC
14 few TRBJ2-7 TRBV7-2 TRBD1 CASSLGAGGDEQYF TGTGCCAGCAGCTTGGGTGCAGGGGGCGACGAGCAGTACTTC
17 . TRBJ1-5 TRBV28 . CASSLMAVTRSNQPQHF TGTGCCAGCAGTTTAATGGCAGTCACTAGGAGCAATCAGCCCCAGCATTTT
17 few TRBJ1-6 TRBV18 TRBD1 CASSPGQGTRTNSPLHF TGTGCCAGCTCACCGGGACAGGGGACCCGGACTAATTCACCCCTCCACTTT
13 . TRBJ1-6 TRBV28 . CASSSGFNSPLHF TGTGCCAGCAGTTCAGGGTTTAATTCACCCCTCCACTTT
16 . TRBJ2-7 TRBV5-1 . CASSSGGGASSYEQYF TGCGCCAGCAGTTCTGGTGGAGGGGCAAGCTCCTACGAGCAGTACTTC
16 . TRBJ2-3 TRBV19 . CASSIDPRAAPDTQYF TGTGCCAGTAGTATAGATCCCAGGGCGGCCCCAGATACGCAGTATTTT
16 few TRBJ1-1 TRBV19 TRBD1 CASSIGDRGVNTEAFF TGTGCCAGTAGTATAGGAGACAGGGGTGTGAACACTGAAGCTTTCTTT
14 . TRBJ1-2 TRBV6-5 . CATYAAEANYGYTF TGTGCGACCTACGCGGCAGAAGCTAACTATGGCTACACCTTC
15 few TRBJ2-1 TRBV7-9 TRBD1 CASSLRTGGYNEQFF TGTGCCAGCAGCTTAAGGACAGGAGGTTACAATGAGCAGTTCTTC
15 . TRBJ2-1 TRBV21-1 . CASSNQAGGNNEQFF TGTGCCAGCAGCAATCAAGCGGGAGGGAACAATGAGCAGTTCTTC
15 . TRBJ1-2 TRBV4-2 . CASSPSTGRDDGYTF TGTGCCAGCAGCCCCTCCACAGGGAGGGACGATGGCTACACCTTC
15 . TRBJ2-5 TRBV19 TRBD1 CASSTGQGNRETQYF TGTGCCAGTAGTACGGGACAGGGGAATCGGGAGACCCAGTACTTC
20 . TRBJ1-5 TRBV10-2 TRBD1 CASSGRGTGATLGFNQPQHF TGCGCCAGCAGTGGGCGCGGGACAGGGGCCACCCTGGGTTTCAATCAGCCCCAGCATTTT
15 . TRBJ1-1 TRBV19 TRBD1 CASSSTGTGPTEAFF TGTGCCAGTAGTTCGACAGGGACAGGGCCAACTGAAGCTTTCTTT
13 . TRBJ1-1 TRBV25-1 . CASSATGNTEAFF TGTGCCAGCAGTGCAACAGGGAACACTGAAGCTTTCTTT
11 . TRBJ2-3 TRBV6-5 . CASRYTDTQYF TGTGCCAGCAGATACACAGATACGCAGTATTTT
13 . TRBJ1-2 TRBV6-1 . CASSDERTYGYTF TGTGCCAGCAGTGATGAAAGGACTTATGGCTACACCTTC
14 . TRBJ1-1 TRBV6-5 TRBD1 CASTRGQGNTEAFF TGTGCCAGCACTAGGGGACAGGGGAACACTGAAGCTTTCTTT
15 . TRBJ1-1 TRBV18 TRBD1 CASSPGTGLGTEAFF TGTGCCAGCTCACCCGGGACAGGGTTGGGCACTGAAGCTTTCTTT
14 . TRBJ1-1 TRBV28 . CASRPHQGNTEAFF TGTGCCAGCAGACCTCACCAGGGGAACACTGAAGCTTTCTTT
16 . TRBJ2-7 TRBV5-5 TRBD2 CASSLGLAGASYEQYF TGTGCCAGCAGCTTGGGACTAGCGGGCGCCTCGTACGAGCAGTACTTC
17 . TRBJ2-1 TRBV5-6 TRBD1 CASSSRWDSRAYNEQFF TGTGCCAGCAGCTCTAGGTGGGACAGCCGGGCCTACAATGAGCAGTTCTTC
15 . TRBJ1-1 TRBV19 . CASSIPAAPNTEAFF TGTGCCAGTAGTATCCCGGCGGCTCCGAACACTGAAGCTTTCTTT
14 . TRBJ1-3 TRBV9 . CASSVGLVGNTIYF TGTGCCAGCAGCGTAGGTCTTGTTGGAAACACCATATATTTT
12 once TRBJ1-1 TRBV2 . CASSEDAGEAFF TGTGCCAGCAGTGAAGATGCAGGTGAAGCTTTCTTT
13 . TRBJ1-5 TRBV19 . CATEGGRGQPQHF TGTGCCACCGAGGGAGGGAGAGGCCAGCCCCAGCATTTT
11 . TRBJ1-5 TRBV6-1 . CASGQSYPQHF TGTGCCAGCGGACAGTCGTACCCCCAGCATTTT